This TCR beta chain stems from a study of cytomegalovirus exposure and HLA in healthy donors. Study-wide context: The 95 to 150 validation repertoires were produced on the same platform as the 650 or so repertoires of the first cohort. This was reported in a later analysis.

The junction had 17 bases not matched to a gene; V was cut back by 11 bases and J by 8 bases. The CDR3 consists of 14 residues. From germline, CDR1 is MGHDK and CDR2 SYGVNS. The data were produced by immunoSEQ multiplex PCR, yet TCRdb's version contains in-frame clones alone and is incomplete. The table has 150,000 to 200,000 clones, approximately 86% seen once. The sample comprised PBMCs. This receptor was obtained from a woman in her late teens or twenties in good health and CMV-seronegative. V and J are TRBV25-1 and TRBJ1-2, with 7 bases that match TRBD1. CDR3 region: CAPHVGQGDQGYTF. CDR3 sequence (DNA): TGTGCCCCCCATGTCGGGCAGGGGGATCAAGGCTACACCTTC.